Included here is one T cell receptor beta chain sequence, with context. V was clipped by 5 bases and J by 6 bases; unmatched bases: 4. Per the germline V gene, CDR1 is SNHLY and CDR2 is FYNNEI. This CDR3 is 15 amino acids long. The method was immunoSEQ multiplex PCR; TCRdb's version includes in-frame clones alone and lacks a portion of them. The sample consists of over 40,000 clones, 83% of them appearing once. This sample is part of a study of blood T cell repertoires in COVID-19. The source material was peripheral blood. The chain joins TRBV2 to TRBJ2-1; 13 bases map to TRBD2. The receptor was isolated from a middle-aged man with acute or convalescent COVID-19. The CDR3 sequence: CASSPTSGRANEQFF. The CDR3 nucleotides are TGTGCCAGCAGTCCTACTAGCGGGAGGGCCAATGAGCAGTTCTTC.